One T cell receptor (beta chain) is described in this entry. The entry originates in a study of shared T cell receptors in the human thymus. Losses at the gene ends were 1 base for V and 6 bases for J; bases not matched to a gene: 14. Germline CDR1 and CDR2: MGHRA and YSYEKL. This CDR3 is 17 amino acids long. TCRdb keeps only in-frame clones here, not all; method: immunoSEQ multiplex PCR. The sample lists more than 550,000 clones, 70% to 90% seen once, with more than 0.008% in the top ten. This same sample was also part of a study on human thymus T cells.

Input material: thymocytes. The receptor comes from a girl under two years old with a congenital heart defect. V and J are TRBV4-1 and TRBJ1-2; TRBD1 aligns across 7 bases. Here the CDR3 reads CASSQGRYDPTGNGYTF. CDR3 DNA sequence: TGCGCCAGCAGCCAAGGACGTTATGATCCGACAGGGAATGGCTACACCTTC.